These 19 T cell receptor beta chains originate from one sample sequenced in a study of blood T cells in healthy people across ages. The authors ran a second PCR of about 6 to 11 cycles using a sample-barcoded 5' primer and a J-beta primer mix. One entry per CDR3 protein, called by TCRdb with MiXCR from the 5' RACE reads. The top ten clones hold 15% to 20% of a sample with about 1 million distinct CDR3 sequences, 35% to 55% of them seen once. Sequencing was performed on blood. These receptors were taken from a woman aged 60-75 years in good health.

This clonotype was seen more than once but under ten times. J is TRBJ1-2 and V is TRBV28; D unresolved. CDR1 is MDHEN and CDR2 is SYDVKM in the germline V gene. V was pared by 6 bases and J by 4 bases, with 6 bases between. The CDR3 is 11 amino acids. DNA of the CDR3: TGTGCCAGCAGACGGTCCTATGGCTACACCTTC. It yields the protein CASRRSYGYTF.

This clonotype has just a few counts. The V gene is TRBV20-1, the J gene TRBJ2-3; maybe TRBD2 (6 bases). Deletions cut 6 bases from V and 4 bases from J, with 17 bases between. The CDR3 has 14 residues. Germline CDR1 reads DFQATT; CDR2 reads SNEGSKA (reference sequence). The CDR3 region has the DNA TGCAGTGCGGCCGGGACTTGGAGCTCAGATACGCAGTATTTT. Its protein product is CSAAGTWSSDTQYF.

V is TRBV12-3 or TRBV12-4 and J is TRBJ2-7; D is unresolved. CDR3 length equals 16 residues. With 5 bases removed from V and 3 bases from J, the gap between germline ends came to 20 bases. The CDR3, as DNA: TGTGCCAGCAGTCGAATGACGGCACGGACGGGCTACGAGCAGTACTTC. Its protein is CASSRMTARTGYEQYF.

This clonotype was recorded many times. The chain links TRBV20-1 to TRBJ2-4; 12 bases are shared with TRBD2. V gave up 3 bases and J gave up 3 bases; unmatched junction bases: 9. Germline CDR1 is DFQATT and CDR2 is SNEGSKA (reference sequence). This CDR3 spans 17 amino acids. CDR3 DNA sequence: TGCAGTGCTAGTGCTAGCGGGAGGGCCGTGGGCAAAAACATTCAGTACTTC. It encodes CSASASGRAVGKNIQYF.

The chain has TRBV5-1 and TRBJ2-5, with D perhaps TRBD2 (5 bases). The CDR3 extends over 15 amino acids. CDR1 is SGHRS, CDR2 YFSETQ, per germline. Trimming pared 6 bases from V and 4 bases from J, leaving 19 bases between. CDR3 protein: CASTSREAGPETQYF. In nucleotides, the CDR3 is TGCGCCAGCACTTCCCGGGAAGCCGGTCCAGAGACCCAGTACTTC.

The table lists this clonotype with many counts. The CDR3 is CASSPQGSSYEQYF. The CDR3 DNA reads as TGTGCCAGCAGCCCACAGGGCTCGTCCTACGAGCAGTACTTC. The chain employs TRBV6-6 and TRBJ2-7, with D possibly being TRBD1 (6 bases). V was shortened by 6 bases and J by 1 base, with 13 bases between the two germline ends. Germline V gives CDR1 MNHNY, CDR2 SVGAGI (reference sequence). This CDR3 contains 14 residues.

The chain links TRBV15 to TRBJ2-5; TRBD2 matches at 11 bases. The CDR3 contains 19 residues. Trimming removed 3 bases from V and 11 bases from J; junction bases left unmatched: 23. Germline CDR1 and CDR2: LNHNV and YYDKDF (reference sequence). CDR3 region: CATSSSGRAGNWGSDEQYF. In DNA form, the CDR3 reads TGTGCCACCAGCAGTAGCGGGAGGGCCGGTAATTGGGGATCGGATGAGCAGTACTTC.

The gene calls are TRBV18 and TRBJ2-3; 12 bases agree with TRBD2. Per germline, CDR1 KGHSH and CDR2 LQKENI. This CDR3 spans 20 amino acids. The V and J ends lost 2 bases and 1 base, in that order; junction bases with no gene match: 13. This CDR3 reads CASSPFLAGGWRFGTDTQYF. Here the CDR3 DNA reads TGTGCCAGCTCACCATTCCTAGCGGGAGGGTGGAGGTTCGGCACAGATACGCAGTATTTT.

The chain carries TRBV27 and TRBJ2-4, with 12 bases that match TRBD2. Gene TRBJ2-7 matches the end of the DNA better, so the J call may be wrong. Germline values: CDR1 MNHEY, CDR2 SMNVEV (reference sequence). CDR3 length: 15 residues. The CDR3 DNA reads TGTGCCAGCAGACCTAGCGGGAGGGGAACCTACGAGCAGTACTTC. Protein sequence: CASRPSGRGTYEQYF.

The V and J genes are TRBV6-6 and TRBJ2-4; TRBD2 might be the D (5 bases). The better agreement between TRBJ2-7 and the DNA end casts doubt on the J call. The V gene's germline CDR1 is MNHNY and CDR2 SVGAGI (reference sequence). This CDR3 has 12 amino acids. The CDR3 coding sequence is TGTGCCAGCACCGGAGGTGATCACGAGCAGTACTTC. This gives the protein CASTGGDHEQYF.

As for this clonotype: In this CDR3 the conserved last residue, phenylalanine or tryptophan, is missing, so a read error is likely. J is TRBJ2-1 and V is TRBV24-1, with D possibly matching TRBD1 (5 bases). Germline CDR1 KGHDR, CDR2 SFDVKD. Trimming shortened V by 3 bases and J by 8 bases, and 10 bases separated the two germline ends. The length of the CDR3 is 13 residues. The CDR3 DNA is TGTGCCACCAGTGATGCACCAGGGTATGAGCAGTTCTTG. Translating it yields CATSDAPGYEQFL.

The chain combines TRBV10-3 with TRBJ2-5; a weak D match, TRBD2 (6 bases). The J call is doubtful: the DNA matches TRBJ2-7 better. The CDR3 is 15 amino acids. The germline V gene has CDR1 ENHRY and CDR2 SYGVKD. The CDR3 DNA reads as TGTGCCATCCCTACCCAACGACTAGGTGGCTACGAGCAGTACTTC. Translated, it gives CAIPTQRLGGYEQYF.

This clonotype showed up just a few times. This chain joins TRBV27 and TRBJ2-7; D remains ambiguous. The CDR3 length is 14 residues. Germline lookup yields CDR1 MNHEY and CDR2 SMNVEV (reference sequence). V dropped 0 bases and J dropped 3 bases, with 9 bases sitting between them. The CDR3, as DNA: TGTGCCAGCAGTTTATCCGGTCAGCTCTACGAGCAGTACTTC. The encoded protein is CASSLSGQLYEQYF.

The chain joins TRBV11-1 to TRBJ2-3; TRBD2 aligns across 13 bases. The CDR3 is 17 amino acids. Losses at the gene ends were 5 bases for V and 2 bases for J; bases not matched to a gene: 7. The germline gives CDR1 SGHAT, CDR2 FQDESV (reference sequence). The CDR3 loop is CASSAMTSGRFTDTQYF. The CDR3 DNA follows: TGTGCCAGCAGCGCTATGACTAGCGGGAGGTTCACAGATACGCAGTATTTT.

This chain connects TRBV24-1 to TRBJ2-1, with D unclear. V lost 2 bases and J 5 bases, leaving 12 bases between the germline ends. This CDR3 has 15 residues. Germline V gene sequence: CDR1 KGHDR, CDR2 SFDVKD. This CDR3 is CATSDSGSLNNEQFF. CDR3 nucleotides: TGTGCCACCAGTGATTCCGGTAGCCTAAACAATGAGCAGTTCTTC.

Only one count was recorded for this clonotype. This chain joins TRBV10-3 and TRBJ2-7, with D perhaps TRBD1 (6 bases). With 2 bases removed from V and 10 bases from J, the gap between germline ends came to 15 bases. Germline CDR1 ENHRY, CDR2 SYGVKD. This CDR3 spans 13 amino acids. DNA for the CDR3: TGTGCCATCAGTGAGGGGACACAAGGGGCCCAGTACTTC. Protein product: CAISEGTQGAQYF.

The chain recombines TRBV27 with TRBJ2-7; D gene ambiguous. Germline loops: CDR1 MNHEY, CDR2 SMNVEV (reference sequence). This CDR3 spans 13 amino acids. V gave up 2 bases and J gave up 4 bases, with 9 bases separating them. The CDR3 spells CASSLQDPYEQYF. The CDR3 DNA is TGTGCCAGCAGTTTACAGGACCCATACGAGCAGTACTTC.

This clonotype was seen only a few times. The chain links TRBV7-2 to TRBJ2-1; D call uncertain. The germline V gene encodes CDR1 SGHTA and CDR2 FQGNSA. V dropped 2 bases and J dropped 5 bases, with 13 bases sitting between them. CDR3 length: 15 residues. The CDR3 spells CASSLRLGFHNEQFF. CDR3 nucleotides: TGTGCCAGCAGCTTAAGGTTAGGGTTCCACAATGAGCAGTTCTTC.

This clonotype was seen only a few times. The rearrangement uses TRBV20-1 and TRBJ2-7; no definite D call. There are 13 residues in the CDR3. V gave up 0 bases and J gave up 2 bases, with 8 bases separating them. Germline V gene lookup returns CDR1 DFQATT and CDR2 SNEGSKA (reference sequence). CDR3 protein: CSARDKPPYEQYF. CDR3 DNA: TGCAGTGCTAGAGATAAGCCCCCCTACGAGCAGTACTTC.